This T cell receptor beta chain was sequenced for a study of blood T cell repertoires in COVID-19 (TCRdb year 2020). For context, the study as a whole: The collaborator samples originated in the United States, Italy and Spain and spanned the acute and convalescent phases of COVID-19. Where HLA class I and class II types were available, the types were taken from metadata supplied by the sample provider, not from assay-based typing. Samples came from the ongoing ImmuneRACE study (first 160 participants) plus 1,254 subjects from 6 global collaborators. A freely available public database, intended as a resource for researchers studying the immune response to SARS-CoV-2, is where the repertoires were released. Nearly every sample came with metadata listing a de-identified subject ID, COVID-19 status, age in years and sex. Deeply sampled blood TCRbeta repertoires from subjects exposed to, actively infected with, or recovered from COVID-19 were included in the dataset. The material from the prospective study consisted of cDNA or gDNA derived from T cells, B-cell-depleted T cells, or PBMCs. Study-wide findings and limitations: The quantity of clinical and demographic metadata differed by source and by participant and was supplied without curation.

TCRbeta CDR3 regions were amplified from genomic DNA by means of the immunoSEQ Assay, a bias-controlled multiplex PCR. The published analysis was carried out like this. Nucleated cell counts per sample were estimated from amplification of reference gene primers within the assay. To quantify the absolute abundance of each unique TCRbeta CDR3 rearrangement, sequence reads were collapsed and filtered. For each sample, productive Simpson clonality was calculated as the square root of Simpson's diversity index across productive rearrangements. The table comes from immuneACCESS by way of TCRdb, which keeps in-frame sequences with V and J called. Part of the clones is missing from these tables; in studies checked, under half for an unresolved V gene and the rest for unknown reasons. V and J calls and clone size come straight from that table; D and trimming were deduced from the DNA. The sample data list fewer than 150,000 clones, and less than 90% of these were observed just once. About 12% of the sample goes to the ten largest clones.

In regard to this clone: Its binding antigen is unknown. It has no much larger one-base neighbor in the sample; base qualities were not kept.

According to the germline V gene, CDR1 reads SGHRS and CDR2 reads YFSETQ. The V end loses 7 bases and the J end loses 1 base, and a stretch of 12 bases separates them. Reading from cysteine to phenylalanine, the CDR3 counts 13 amino acids. CDR3 DNA is the only sequence kept; it has 39 bases, read in frame from the first base. Another Seattle source contributed samples from volunteer blood donors who had recovered from COVID-19. Whole blood was collected in K2EDTA tubes by collaborating institutions according to the institutions' own protocols. For TCRbeta analysis, collaborators shipped samples as frozen whole blood, isolated PBMCs, or DNA extracted from either of those sample types.

This receptor was obtained from a woman in her twenties or thirties who had recovered from COVID-19. The material sequenced was peripheral blood. The chain joins TRBV5-1 to TRBJ2-7; TRBD2 could be the D gene, as 6 bases match. The DNA is TGCGCCAGCGGGACGGGGGTGTCCTACGAGCAGTACTTC. The encoded protein is CASGTGVSYEQYF.